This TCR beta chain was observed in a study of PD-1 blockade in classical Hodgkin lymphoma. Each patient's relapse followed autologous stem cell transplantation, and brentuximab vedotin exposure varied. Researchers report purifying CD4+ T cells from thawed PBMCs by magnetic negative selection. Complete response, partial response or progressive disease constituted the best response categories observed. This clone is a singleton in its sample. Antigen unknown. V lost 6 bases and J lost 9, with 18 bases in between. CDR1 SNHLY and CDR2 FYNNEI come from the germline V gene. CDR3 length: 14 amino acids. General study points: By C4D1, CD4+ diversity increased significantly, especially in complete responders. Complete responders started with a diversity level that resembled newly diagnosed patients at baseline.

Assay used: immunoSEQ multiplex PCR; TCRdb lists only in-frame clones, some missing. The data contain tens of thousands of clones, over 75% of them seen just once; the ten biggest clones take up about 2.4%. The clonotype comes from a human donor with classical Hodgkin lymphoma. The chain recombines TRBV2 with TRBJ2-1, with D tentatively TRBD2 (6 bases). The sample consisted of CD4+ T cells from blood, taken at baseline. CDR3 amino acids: CASSRDSQAGEQFF. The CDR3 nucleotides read TGTGCCAGCAGCAGGGACTCCCAGGCCGGTGAGCAGTTCTTC.